These 12 T cell receptor beta chains originate from one sample sequenced in a study of Ad26.COV2.S vaccination and SARS-CoV-2 variants. Assay: immunoSEQ multiplex PCR; the TCRdb copy retains only in-frame clones and omits some. This table holds hundreds of thousands of clones, 92% found once. Specimen: peripheral blood, collected after recovery from COVID-19. Receptors were obtained from a human donor who had recovered from COVID-19.

The chain joins TRBV7-8 to TRBJ1-1; TRBD1 aligns across 12 bases. CDR3 length equals 17 residues. Trimming cost V 5 bases and J 4 bases; bases outside gene matches: 11. CDR1 is SGHVS and CDR2 is FQNEAQ in the germline V gene. The CDR3 loop reads CASSHKGTGGLGTEAFF. DNA of the CDR3: TGTGCCAGCAGCCATAAGGGGACAGGGGGCTTAGGCACTGAAGCTTTCTTT.

This rearrangement joins TRBV5-6 to TRBJ2-4, with TRBD1 matching 8 bases. The CDR3 totals 16 residues. Germline loops: CDR1 SGHDT, CDR2 YYEEEE. V lost 0 bases to trimming and J lost 2 bases; unmatched junction nucleotides: 4. CDR3 coding DNA: TGTGCCAGCAGCTTGGTGGCAGGGGGCCCCAAAAACATTCAGTACTTC. Residues: CASSLVAGGPKNIQYF.

The chain is built from TRBV9 and TRBJ2-1; 8 bases align to TRBD2. Germline lookup yields CDR1 SGDLS and CDR2 YYNGEE. J gave up 5 bases and V 4 bases, and 8 bases lay outside the gene matches. The CDR3 contains 15 residues. The CDR3 sequence: CASSPRAGGNNEQFF. The DNA of the CDR3 is TGTGCCAGCAGCCCTAGGGCGGGGGGTAACAATGAGCAGTTCTTC.

The V gene is TRBV10-2, the J gene TRBJ1-2; D possibly corresponds to TRBD1 (6 bases). This CDR3 region has 13 residues. V dropped 10 bases and J dropped 6 bases, with 18 bases sitting between them. Germline values: CDR1 WSHSY, CDR2 SAAADI. The CDR3 DNA is TGCGCCACAGGGGTGGGACCTATCGATGGCTACACCTTC. Protein: CATGVGPIDGYTF.

This clone was detected once. This chain links TRBV6-5 with TRBJ1-1, with D hard to call. Trimming left V 0 bases short and J 0 bases short, with 11 bases between. The length of the CDR3 is 16 residues. Germline V gene data show CDR1 as MNHEY and CDR2 as SVGAGI. CDR3 protein: CASSYSNAGLNTEAFF. The DNA of the CDR3 is TGTGCCAGCAGTTACTCTAACGCAGGACTGAACACTGAAGCTTTCTTT.

The V gene is TRBV5-4, the J gene TRBJ1-1; the match to TRBD1 covers 7 bases. The V segment lost 2 bases and the J segment 2 bases; nucleotides outside the gene matches: 6. The CDR3 is made up of 15 amino acids. Germline CDR1 and CDR2: SGHNT and YYREEE (reference sequence). CDR3 DNA: TGTGCCAGCAGCTTTCAGGGGGGCTCTAACACTGAAGCTTTCTTT. This translates into CASSFQGGSNTEAFF.

The chain links TRBV10-3 to TRBJ1-4, with TRBD1 matching over 8 bases. The CDR3 length is 13 residues. Germline CDR1 is ENHRY and CDR2 is SYGVKD. With 9 bases clipped from V and 5 bases from J, the junction kept 5 bases outside the gene matches. The CDR3, as DNA: TGTGCCATTGGACAGGGAGGAAATGAAAAACTGTTTTTT. This sequence encodes CAIGQGGNEKLFF.

This clone showed up just once. V is TRBV6-2 or TRBV6-3 and J is TRBJ1-4; D uncertain. The CDR3 totals 15 residues. Per the germline V gene, CDR1 is MNHEY and CDR2 is SVGEGT. Trimming shortened V by 4 bases and J by 8 bases, and 17 bases separated the two germline ends. CDR3: CASSSLRIPPEKLFF. In nucleotides, the CDR3 is TGTGCCAGCAGTTCCCTCAGAATACCGCCGGAAAAACTGTTTTTT.

The chain carries TRBV23-1 and TRBJ1-6; D is ambiguous. TRBV23-1 is reported as an ORF; its role is uncertain. V was shortened by 3 bases and J by 6 bases, with 15 bases between the two germline ends. The CDR3 loop spans 16 amino acids. The CDR3 DNA sequence: TGCGCCAGCAGTCATAACACCTTCGTCGGTAATTCACCCCTCCACTTT. It translates to CASSHNTFVGNSPLHF.

The CDR3 loop is CASSRGNQPQHF. The CDR3 region has the DNA TGTGCCAGCAGTAGGGGAAATCAGCCCCAGCATTTT. The gene calls are TRBV6-2 or TRBV6-3 and TRBJ1-5; D perhaps matches TRBD1 (5 bases). There are 12 residues in the CDR3. Looked up from germline, CDR1 is MNHEY and CDR2 is SVGEGT. Trimming stripped 5 bases from V and 4 bases from J, with 6 bases between.

The genes are TRBV16 and TRBJ1-2, with D uncertain. CDR1 is KGHSY and CDR2 is FQNENV in the germline V gene. The CDR3 has 16 amino acids. With 3 bases removed from V and 5 bases from J, the gap between germline ends came to 19 bases. The CDR3: CASSQTGRTLEYGYTF. The CDR3 DNA follows: TGTGCCAGCAGCCAGACGGGCAGGACCCTAGAATATGGCTACACCTTC.

The gene calls are TRBV4-3 and TRBJ2-7; possibly TRBD2 for D (6 bases). This CDR3 contains 13 residues. Trimming removed 0 bases from V and 3 bases from J, with 6 bases in between. In germline, CDR1 is LGHNA, CDR2 YSLEER. CDR3 residues: CASSQEGGYEQYF. The CDR3 DNA reads as TGCGCCAGCAGCCAAGAGGGGGGCTACGAGCAGTACTTC.